This T cell receptor beta chain was captured in a study of CD8 T cells in Susac syndrome. With random hexamers, 0.5 to 1 ug RNA was reverse transcribed. Amplification of TCR beta CDR3 used immunoSEQ multiplex PCR across 54 Vbeta and 13 Jbeta. From the immunoSEQ multiplex PCR reads, TCRdb called clonotypes with MiXCR, one entry per CDR3 protein. Among under 200,000 distinct CDR3 sequences listed, 90% to 95% were seen once. This CDR3 has 15 amino acids. The ends were cut back, 0 bases at V and 2 bases at J, with 11 bases in the middle. The germline V gene has CDR1 LGHNA and CDR2 YSLEER. Sequenced material: CD4+ T cells from PBMCs. This chain uses TRBV4-3 with TRBJ2-7, with D maybe TRBD2 (5 bases). The sequence was collected from a human donor in good health. CDR3 protein: CASSQDQGGTYEQYF. In DNA form, the CDR3 reads TGCGCCAGCAGCCAAGATCAAGGAGGAACCTACGAGCAGTACTTC.